The clone carrying this T cell receptor beta chain was counted between two and nine times. The data originate from a study of T-cell memory formation after mild COVID-19. MiXCR, run by TCRdb on the 5' RACE reads, gives a single entry per CDR3 protein. The sample has approximately 200,000 distinct CDR3 sequences; 16% are singletons. The receptor comes from an adult woman who had mild COVID-19 (a few samples of this study predate the infection). Cell type and time point are not known. Sequencing was done on a sample of PBMCs or a T cell subset sorted from them (not recorded which).

CDR3 sequence: CASSFDVGPQETQYF. The CDR3 nucleotides read TGCGCCAGCAGCTTCGATGTAGGGCCTCAAGAGACCCAGTACTTC. This sequence joins TRBV5-1 and TRBJ2-5; D is undetermined. V was pared by 2 bases and J by 2 bases, with 13 bases between. The germline V gene encodes CDR1 SGHRS and CDR2 YFSETQ. The CDR3 length is 15 residues.